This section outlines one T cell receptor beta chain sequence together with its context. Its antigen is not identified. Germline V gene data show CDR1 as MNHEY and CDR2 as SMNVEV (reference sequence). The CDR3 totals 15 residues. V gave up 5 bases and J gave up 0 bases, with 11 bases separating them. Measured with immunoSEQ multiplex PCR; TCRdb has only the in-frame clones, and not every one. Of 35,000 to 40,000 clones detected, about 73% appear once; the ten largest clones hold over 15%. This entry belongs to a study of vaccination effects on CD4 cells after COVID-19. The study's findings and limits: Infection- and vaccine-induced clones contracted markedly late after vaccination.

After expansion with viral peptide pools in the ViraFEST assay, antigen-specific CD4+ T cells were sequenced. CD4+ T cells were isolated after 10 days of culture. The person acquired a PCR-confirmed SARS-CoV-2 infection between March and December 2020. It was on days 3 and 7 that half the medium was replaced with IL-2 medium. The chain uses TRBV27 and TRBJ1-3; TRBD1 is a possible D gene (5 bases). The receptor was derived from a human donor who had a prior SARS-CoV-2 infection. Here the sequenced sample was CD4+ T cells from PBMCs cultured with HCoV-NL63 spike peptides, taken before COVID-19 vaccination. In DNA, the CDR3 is TGTGCCAGCAGTCGGGACTCCCTCTCTGGAAACACCATATATTTT. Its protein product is CASSRDSLSGNTIYF.